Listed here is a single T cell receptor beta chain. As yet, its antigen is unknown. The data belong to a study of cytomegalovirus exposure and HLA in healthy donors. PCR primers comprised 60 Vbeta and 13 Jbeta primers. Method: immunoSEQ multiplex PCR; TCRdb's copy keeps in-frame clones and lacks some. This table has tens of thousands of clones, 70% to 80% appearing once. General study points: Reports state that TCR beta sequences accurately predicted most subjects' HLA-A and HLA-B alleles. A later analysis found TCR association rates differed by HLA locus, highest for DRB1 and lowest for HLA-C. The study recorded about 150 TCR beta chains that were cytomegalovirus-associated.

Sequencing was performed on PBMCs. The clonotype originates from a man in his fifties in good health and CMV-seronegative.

The CDR3 DNA is TGCGCCAGCAGCCCAAAAGTACAGGGGATCGACGAGCAGTACTTC. Residues: CASSPKVQGIDEQYF. V and J are TRBV4-1 and TRBJ2-7; TRBD1 matches 7 bases. Per the germline V gene, CDR1 is MGHRA and CDR2 is YSYEKL. The ends lost 4 bases at V and 5 bases at J; junction bases unmatched: 11. The CDR3 contains 15 residues.